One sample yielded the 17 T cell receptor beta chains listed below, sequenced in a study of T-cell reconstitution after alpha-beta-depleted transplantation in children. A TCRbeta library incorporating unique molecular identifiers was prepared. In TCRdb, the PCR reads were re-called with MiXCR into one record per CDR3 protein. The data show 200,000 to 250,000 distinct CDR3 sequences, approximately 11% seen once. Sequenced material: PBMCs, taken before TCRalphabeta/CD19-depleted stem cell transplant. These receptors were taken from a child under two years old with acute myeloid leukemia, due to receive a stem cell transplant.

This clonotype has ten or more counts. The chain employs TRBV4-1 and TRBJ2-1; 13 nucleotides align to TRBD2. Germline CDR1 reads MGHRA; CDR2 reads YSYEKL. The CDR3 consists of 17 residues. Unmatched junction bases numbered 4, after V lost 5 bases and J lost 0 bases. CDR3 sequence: CASSSRTSGSSYNEQFF. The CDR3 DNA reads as TGCGCCAGCAGCTCAAGGACTAGCGGGAGCTCCTACAATGAGCAGTTCTTC.

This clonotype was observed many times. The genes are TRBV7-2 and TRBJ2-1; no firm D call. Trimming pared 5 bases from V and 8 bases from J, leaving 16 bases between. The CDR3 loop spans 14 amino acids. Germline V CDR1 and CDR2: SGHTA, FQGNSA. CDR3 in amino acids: CASSPMTLTDEQFF. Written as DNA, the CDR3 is TGTGCCAGCAGCCCTATGACCCTTACGGATGAGCAGTTCTTC.

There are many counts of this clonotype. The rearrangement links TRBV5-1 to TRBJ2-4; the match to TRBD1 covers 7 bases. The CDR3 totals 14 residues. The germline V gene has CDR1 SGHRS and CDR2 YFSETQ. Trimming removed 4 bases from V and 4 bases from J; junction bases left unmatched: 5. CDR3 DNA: TGCGCCAGCAGCCCCGGGACAGCTAAAAACATTCAGTACTTC. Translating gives CASSPGTAKNIQYF.

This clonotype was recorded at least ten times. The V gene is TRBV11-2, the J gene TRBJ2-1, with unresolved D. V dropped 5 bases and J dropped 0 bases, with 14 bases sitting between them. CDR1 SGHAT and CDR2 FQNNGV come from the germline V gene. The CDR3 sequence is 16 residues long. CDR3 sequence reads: CASSPNPPSSYNEQFF. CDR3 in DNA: TGTGCCAGCAGCCCCAACCCGCCGAGCTCCTACAATGAGCAGTTCTTC.

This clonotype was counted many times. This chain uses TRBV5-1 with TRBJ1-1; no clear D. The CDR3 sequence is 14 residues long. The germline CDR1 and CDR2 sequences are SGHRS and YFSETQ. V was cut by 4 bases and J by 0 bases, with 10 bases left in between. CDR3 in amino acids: CASSPTLMNTEAFF. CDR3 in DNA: TGCGCCAGCAGCCCTACACTGATGAACACTGAAGCTTTCTTT.

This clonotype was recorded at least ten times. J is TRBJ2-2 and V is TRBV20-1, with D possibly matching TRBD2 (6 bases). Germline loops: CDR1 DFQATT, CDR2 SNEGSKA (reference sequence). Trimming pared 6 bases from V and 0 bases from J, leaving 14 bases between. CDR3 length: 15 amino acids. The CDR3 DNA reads TGCAGTGCCTCCACGGGGGTCCCGAACACCGGGGAGCTGTTTTTT. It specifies CSASTGVPNTGELFF.

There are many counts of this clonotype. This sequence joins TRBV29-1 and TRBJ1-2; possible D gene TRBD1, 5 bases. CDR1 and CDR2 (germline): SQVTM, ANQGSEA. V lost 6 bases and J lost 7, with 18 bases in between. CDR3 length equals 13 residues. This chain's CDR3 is CSVQPLGDAGYTF. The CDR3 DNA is TGCAGCGTCCAACCTTTAGGGGATGCTGGCTACACCTTC.

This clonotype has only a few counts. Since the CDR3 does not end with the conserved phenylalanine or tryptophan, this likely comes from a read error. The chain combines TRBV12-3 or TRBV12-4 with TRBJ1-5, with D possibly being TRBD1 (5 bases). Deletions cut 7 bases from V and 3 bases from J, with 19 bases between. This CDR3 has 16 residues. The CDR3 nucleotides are TGTGCCAGCACCGCATCGAGGGGAACACCCAATCAGCCCCAGCATTTG. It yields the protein CASTASRGTPNQPQHL.

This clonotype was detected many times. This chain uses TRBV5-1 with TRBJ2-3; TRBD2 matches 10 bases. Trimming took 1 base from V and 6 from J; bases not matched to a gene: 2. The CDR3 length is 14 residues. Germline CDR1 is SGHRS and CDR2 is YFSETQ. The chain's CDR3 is CASSLNSGRDTQYF. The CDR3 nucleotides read TGCGCCAGCAGCTTGAATAGCGGGAGGGATACGCAGTATTTT.

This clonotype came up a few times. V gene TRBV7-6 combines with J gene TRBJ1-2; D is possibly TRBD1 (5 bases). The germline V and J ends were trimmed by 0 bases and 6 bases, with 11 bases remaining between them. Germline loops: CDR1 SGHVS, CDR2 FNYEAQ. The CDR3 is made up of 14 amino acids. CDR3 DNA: TGTGCCAGCAGCTTAGCGGCGGACAACGATGGCTACACCTTC. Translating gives CASSLAADNDGYTF.

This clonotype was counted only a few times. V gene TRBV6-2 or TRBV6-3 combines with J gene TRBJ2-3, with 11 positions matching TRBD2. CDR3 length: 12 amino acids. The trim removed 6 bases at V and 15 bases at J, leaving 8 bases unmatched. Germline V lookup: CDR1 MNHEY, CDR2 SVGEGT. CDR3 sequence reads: CASRVTSGRIYF. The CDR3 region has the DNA TGTGCCAGCAGGGTAACTAGCGGGAGAATATATTTT.

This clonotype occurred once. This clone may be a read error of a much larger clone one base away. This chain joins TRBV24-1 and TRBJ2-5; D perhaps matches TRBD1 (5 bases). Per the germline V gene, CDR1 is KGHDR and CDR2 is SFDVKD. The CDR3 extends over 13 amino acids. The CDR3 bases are TGTGCCACCAGTGACCAGGGCGAAGACACCCAGTACTTC. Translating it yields CATSDQGEDTQYF.

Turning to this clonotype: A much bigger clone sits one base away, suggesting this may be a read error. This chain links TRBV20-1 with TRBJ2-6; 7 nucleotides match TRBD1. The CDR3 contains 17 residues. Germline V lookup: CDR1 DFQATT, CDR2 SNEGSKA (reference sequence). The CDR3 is CSARDWGQPSGANVPTF. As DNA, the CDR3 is TGCAGTGCTAGAGATTGGGGACAGCCCTCTGGGGCCAACGTCCCGACTTTC.

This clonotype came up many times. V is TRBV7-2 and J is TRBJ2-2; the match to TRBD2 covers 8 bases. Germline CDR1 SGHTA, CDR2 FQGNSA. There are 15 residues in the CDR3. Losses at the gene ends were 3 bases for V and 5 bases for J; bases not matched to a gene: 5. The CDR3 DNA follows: TGTGCCAGCAGCTTTAGCGGGACACAGACCGGGGAGCTGTTTTTT. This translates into CASSFSGTQTGELFF.

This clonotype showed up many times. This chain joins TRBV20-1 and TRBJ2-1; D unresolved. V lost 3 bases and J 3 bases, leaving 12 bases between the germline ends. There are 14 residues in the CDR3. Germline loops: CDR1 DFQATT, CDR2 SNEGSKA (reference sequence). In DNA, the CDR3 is TGCAGTGCTAGTCGGCAGGCCTACTACAATGAGCAGTTCTTC. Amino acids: CSASRQAYYNEQFF.

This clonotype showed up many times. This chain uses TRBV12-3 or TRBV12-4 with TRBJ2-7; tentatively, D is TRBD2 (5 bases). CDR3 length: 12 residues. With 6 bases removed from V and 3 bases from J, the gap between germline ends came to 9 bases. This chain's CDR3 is CASRTAGYEQYF. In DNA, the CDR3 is TGTGCCAGCAGGACTGCGGGCTACGAGCAGTACTTC.

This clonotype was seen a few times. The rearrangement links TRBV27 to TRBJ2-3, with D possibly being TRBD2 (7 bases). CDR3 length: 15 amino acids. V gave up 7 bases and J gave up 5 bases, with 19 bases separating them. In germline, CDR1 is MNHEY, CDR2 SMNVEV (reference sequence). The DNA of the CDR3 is TGTGCCAGCACCCTTGAGGGGGGGCGTGGAGATACGCAGTATTTT. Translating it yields CASTLEGGRGDTQYF.